This T cell receptor (beta chain) was documented in a study of T cells in Graves' hyperthyroidism and ophthalmopathy. When ophthalmopathy did not progress within 18 months, Graves' hyperthyroidism was considered stable. Diagnostic assessment was based on clinical symptoms, serum thyroxine and TRAb, thyroid ultrasound and orbital computed tomography. RNA transcripts were the template for amplifying TCR beta CDR3 regions. A first-round RT-PCR of the TCR CDR3 used the HTBI primer set. MiXCR was run by TCRdb on the multiplex PCR reads, yielding one entry per CDR3 protein. The sample holds over 650,000 distinct CDR3 sequences, about a sixth seen once. CDR3 length: 14 residues. V shed 1 base and J shed 2 bases, with 8 bases lying between them. Germline lookup yields CDR1 SGHTA and CDR2 FQGNSA. The study, taken as a whole, reports: Onset of ophthalmopathy came a median approximately 6.8 months after the model predicted it. Clonotypes that were expanded in thyroid above 0.001 mostly appeared in blood too.

Turning to this clonotype: Antigen specificity is unknown.

This sequence originates from a man in his late teens or twenties with Graves' hyperthyroidism. The source material was blood. This chain joins TRBV7-2 and TRBJ1-2; D remains ambiguous. For the CDR3, the DNA is TGTGCCAGCAGCTTAGAATCCATCAACTATGGCTACACCTTC. Translated: CASSLESINYGYTF.